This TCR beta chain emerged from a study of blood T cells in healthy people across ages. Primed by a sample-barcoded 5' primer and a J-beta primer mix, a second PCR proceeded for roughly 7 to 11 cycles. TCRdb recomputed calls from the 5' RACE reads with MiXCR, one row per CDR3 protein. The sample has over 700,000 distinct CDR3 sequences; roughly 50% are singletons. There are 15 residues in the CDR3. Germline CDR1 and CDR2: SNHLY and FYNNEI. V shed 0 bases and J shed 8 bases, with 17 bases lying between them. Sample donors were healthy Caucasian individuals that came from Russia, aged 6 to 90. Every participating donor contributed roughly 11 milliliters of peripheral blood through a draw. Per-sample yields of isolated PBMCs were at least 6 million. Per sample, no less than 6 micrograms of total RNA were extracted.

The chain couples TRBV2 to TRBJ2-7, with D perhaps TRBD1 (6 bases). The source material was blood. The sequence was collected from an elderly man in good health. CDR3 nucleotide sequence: TGTGCCAGCAGTGAAGCGCTTAGAGGGCAGGGGAAGCAGTACTTC. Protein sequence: CASSEALRGQGKQYF.